The 20 T cell receptor beta chains below were found in one sample sequenced in a study of cytomegalovirus exposure and HLA in healthy donors. 60 Vbeta and 13 Jbeta primers were used in PCR. Libraries were prepared by immunoSEQ multiplex PCR; TCRdb keeps only in-frame clonotypes and omits some of them. The sample carries roughly 200,000 clones, approximately 78% recorded once. Sequencing used PBMCs. These receptors were taken from a man between 25 and 39 years old in good health and CMV-seronegative.

This clone occurred a few times. This chain links TRBV27 with TRBJ1-1; TRBD1 agrees at 8 bases. The length of the CDR3 is 12 residues. Germline values: CDR1 MNHEY, CDR2 SMNVEV (reference sequence). V dropped 3 bases and J dropped 6; count of bases not matched to a gene: 0. CDR3 protein: CASSLTGAEAFF. CDR3 sequence (DNA): TGTGCCAGCAGTTTGACAGGGGCTGAAGCTTTCTTT.

The V gene is TRBV7-2, the J gene TRBJ2-7, with D possibly TRBD1 on 5 matching bases. This CDR3 contains 13 residues. Trimming shortened V by 4 bases and J by 1 base, and 8 bases separated the two germline ends. CDR1 and CDR2 (germline): SGHTA, FQGNSA. CDR3 protein: CASSSRESYEQYF. In nucleotides, the CDR3 is TGTGCCAGCAGCTCCAGGGAATCCTACGAGCAGTACTTC. Full variable domain (missing parts from reference TRBV7-2 and TRBJ2-7): GAGVSQSPSNKVTEKGKDVELRCDPISGHTALYWYRQSLGQGLEFLIYFQGNSAPDKSGLPSDRFSAERTGGSVSTLTIQRTQQEDSAVYLCASSSRESYEQYFGPGTRLTVT.

The chain uses TRBV5-5 and TRBJ2-3; perhaps TRBD2 as D (6 bases). Germline assignment: CDR1 SGHKS and CDR2 YYEKEE (reference sequence). V dropped 4 bases and J dropped 5 bases, with 11 bases sitting between them. The length of the CDR3 is 13 residues. Here the CDR3 DNA reads TGTGCCAGCAGCCCTCTGGGGGGAGATACGCAGTATTTT. This sequence encodes CASSPLGGDTQYF.

The rearrangement uses TRBV6-6 and TRBJ1-5; tentatively, D is TRBD1 (6 bases). Germline values: CDR1 MNHNY, CDR2 SVGAGI (reference sequence). CDR3 length: 13 amino acids. The V end lost 6 bases, the J end lost 1 base, and 7 bases lay between the germline ends. CDR3 region: CASSGQSNQPQHF. The CDR3 coding sequence is TGTGCCAGCAGCGGACAGAGCAATCAGCCCCAGCATTTT.

The genes are TRBV5-4 and TRBJ1-2; 7 nucleotides match TRBD1. The V gene's germline CDR1 is SGHNT and CDR2 YYREEE (reference sequence). The CDR3 totals 13 residues. V dropped 4 bases and J dropped 4; count of bases not matched to a gene: 4. The CDR3 spells CASSPRDSYGYTF. CDR3 DNA: TGTGCCAGCAGCCCGAGGGACAGCTATGGCTACACCTTC.

The CDR3 sequence: CSVSRDRGFEQYF. The CDR3 nucleotides are TGCAGCGTCTCCCGGGACAGGGGGTTCGAGCAGTACTTC. The V gene is TRBV29-1, the J gene TRBJ2-7; 11 bases are shared with TRBD1. From germline, CDR1 is SQVTM and CDR2 ANQGSEA. This CDR3 region has 13 residues. Losses at the gene ends were 6 bases for V and 6 bases for J; bases not matched to a gene: 7.

This clone appeared once. The CDR3: CASSLDTNTEAFF. The DNA for the CDR3 is TGTGCCAGCAGCTTAGACACGAACACTGAAGCTTTCTTT. This chain uses TRBV7-9 with TRBJ1-1; D is ambiguous. This CDR3 region has 13 residues. Germline loops: CDR1 SEHNR, CDR2 FQNEAQ (reference sequence). Trimming pared 1 base from V and 1 base from J, leaving 4 bases between.

V is TRBV29-1 and J is TRBJ1-2; 8 bases line up with TRBD1. V trimming: 6 bases; J trimming: 7 bases; junction bases outside the gene matches: 4. CDR1 and CDR2 (germline): SQVTM, ANQGSEA. This CDR3 is 11 amino acids long. The CDR3 is CSVDRGGGYTF. DNA for the CDR3: TGCAGCGTCGACAGGGGTGGTGGCTACACCTTC.

On this clone itself: Different DNA sequences within this sample yield the same CDR3. V is TRBV19 and J is TRBJ1-5; D is uncertain. Per the germline V gene, CDR1 is LNHDA and CDR2 is SQIVND (reference sequence). The CDR3 loop spans 12 amino acids. Trimming shortened V by 3 bases and J by 4 bases, and 4 bases separated the two germline ends. In DNA, the CDR3 is TGTGCCAGTAGTATCTCTAATCAGCCCCAGCATTTT. It translates to CASSISNQPQHF.

The V call is TRBV28, the J call TRBJ2-7; 8 bases agree with TRBD1. Looked up from germline, CDR1 is MDHEN and CDR2 is SYDVKM. CDR3 length: 14 amino acids. Germline trimming cut 5 bases from V and 4 bases from J; bases unmatched to any gene: 7. Here the CDR3 DNA reads TGTGCCAGCAGTCTTACAGGGGGGTGGTACGAGCAGTACTTC. Residues: CASSLTGGWYEQYF. The full variable domain, completed using reference TRBV28 and TRBJ2-7, is DVKVTQSSRYLVKRTGEKVFLECVQDMDHENMFWYRQDPGLGLRLIYFSYDVKMKEKGDIPEGYSVSREKKERFSLILESASTNQTSMYLCASSLTGGWYEQYFGPGTRLTVT.

This chain uses TRBV28 with TRBJ2-3, with D possibly being TRBD2 (6 bases). V gave up 6 bases and J gave up 7 bases, with 32 bases separating them. The germline V gene encodes CDR1 MDHEN and CDR2 SYDVKM. The CDR3 sequence is 19 residues long. The CDR3 spells CASSPSVLRGAPGKHTQYF. Written as DNA, the CDR3 is TGTGCCAGCAGCCCCTCCGTTCTGCGGGGAGCCCCGGGAAAACATACGCAGTATTTT.

This chain links TRBV7-6 with TRBJ1-4, with D perhaps matching TRBD1 (5 bases). The V end lost 3 bases, the J end lost 8 bases, and 16 bases lay between the germline ends. The CDR3 sequence is 15 residues long. The germline gives CDR1 SGHVS, CDR2 FNYEAQ. The CDR3 sequence is CASSLNWGVGEKLFF. The CDR3 DNA is TGTGCCAGCAGCTTGAATTGGGGGGTGGGAGAAAAACTGTTTTTT.

CDR3 coding DNA: TGTGCCAGCTCACCGGGACAGTCTCACACCGGGGAGCTGTTTTTT. Its translation: CASSPGQSHTGELFF. This chain uses TRBV11-3 with TRBJ2-2, with 7 bases lining up with TRBD1. Germline V gene lookup returns CDR1 SGHNT and CDR2 YENEEA. With 8 bases clipped from V and 3 bases from J, the junction kept 9 bases outside the gene matches. CDR3 size: 15 residues.

The J gene is TRBJ2-5, the V gene TRBV5-4; TRBD1 matches at 11 bases. This CDR3 comprises 13 residues. The germline gives CDR1 SGHNT, CDR2 YYREEE (reference sequence). Trimming at V came to 4 bases and at J to 8 bases, leaving 4 bases not matched to a gene. The CDR3 spells CASSVGQGATQYF. The CDR3 DNA follows: TGTGCCAGCAGCGTCGGACAGGGGGCAACCCAGTACTTC. The complete variable domain, with remaining parts taken from reference TRBV5-4 and TRBJ2-5, reads ETGVTQSPTHLIKTRGQQVTLRCSSQSGHNTVSWYQQALGQGPQFIFQYYREEENGRGNFPPRFSGLQFPNYSSELNVNALELDDSALYLCASSVGQGATQYFGPGTRLLVL.

The chain recombines TRBV27 with TRBJ2-4, with TRBD1 matching 7 bases. CDR3 length equals 13 residues. The V segment lost 6 bases and the J segment 7 bases; nucleotides outside the gene matches: 6. Germline CDR1 and CDR2: MNHEY and SMNVEV (reference sequence). The DNA for the CDR3 is TGTGCCAGCAGCGGACAGGAGCACAACATTCAGTACTTC. Protein product: CASSGQEHNIQYF.

The V and J genes are TRBV27 and TRBJ2-1, with 7 bases lining up with TRBD1. The CDR3 covers 14 residues. CDR1 is MNHEY, CDR2 SMNVEV, per germline (reference sequence). The V and J ends lost 5 bases and 5 bases, in that order; junction bases with no gene match: 6. The chain's CDR3 is CASSPGTDNNEQFF. The DNA for the CDR3 is TGTGCCAGCAGTCCTGGGACAGACAACAATGAGCAGTTCTTC.

Details on this clone: The germline gene is not matched at one end of the junction; a read error may be the cause. CDR3 residues: CASSLEGALVSPNPVF. The CDR3, as DNA: TGTGCCAGCAGCTTGGAGGGGGCTCTGGTTAGTCCAAACCCGGTCTTC. V gene TRBV11-1 combines with J gene TRBJ2-1; D might be TRBD1 (7 bases). Looked up from germline, CDR1 is SGHAT and CDR2 is FQDESV (reference sequence). The CDR3 length is 16 residues. The entire variable domain, with the rest obtained from reference TRBV11-1 and TRBJ2-1, is as follows: EAEVAQSPRYKITEKSQAVAFWCDPISGHATLYWYRQILGQGPELLVQFQDESVVDDSQLPKDRFSAERLKGVDSTLKIQPAELGDSAMYLCASSLEGALVSPNPVFGPGTRLTVL.

This chain connects TRBV5-1 to TRBJ2-5; D possibly corresponds to TRBD1 (6 bases). With the DNA end fitting TRBJ2-7 better, the J assignment may be wrong. CDR3 size: 12 residues. Germline V CDR1 and CDR2: SGHRS, YFSETQ. CDR3 sequence reads: CASSLRGIEQYF. DNA for the CDR3: TGCGCCAGCAGCTTAAGGGGGATCGAGCAGTACTTC.

The sample holds a few counts of this clone. V is TRBV7-2 and J is TRBJ1-2; no clear D gene. This CDR3 is built from 14 residues. The V gene's germline CDR1 is SGHTA and CDR2 FQGNSA. Trimming took 1 base from V and 6 from J, leaving 12 bases between them. In DNA, the CDR3 is TGTGCCAGCAGCTTAGGGCAAGGAAGCGATGGCTACACCTTC. Protein sequence: CASSLGQGSDGYTF.

This clone was detected only once. This sequence joins TRBV2 and TRBJ1-5, with D perhaps TRBD1 (5 bases). Germline values: CDR1 SNHLY, CDR2 FYNNEI. This CDR3 comprises 14 residues. Trimming removed 6 bases at V and 2 bases at J, with 11 bases between. Here the CDR3 reads CASSGQGGNQPQHF. The DNA of the CDR3 is TGTGCCAGCAGCGGACAAGGGGGCAATCAGCCCCAGCATTTT. The variable domain in full, completed from reference TRBV2 and TRBJ1-5, reads EPEVTQTPSHQVTQMGQEVILRCVPISNHLYFYWYRQILGQKVEFLVSFYNNEISEKSEIFDDQFSVERPDGSNFTLKIRSTKLEDSAMYFCASSGQGGNQPQHFGDGTRLSIL.